The TCR beta chain described here comes from a study of radiation and T cells in renal cell carcinoma. Study results and caveats: No pretreatment tumor biopsies were available for baseline clonotypes.

Time point defined: blood 4 weeks post-SBRT, at nephrectomy. The treatment denotes: 15 Gy SBRT to primary tumor, nephrectomy 4 weeks later. Nephrectomy followed 15 Gy stereotactic body radiation by 4 weeks. The tumor was a clear cell renal cell carcinoma. CDR1 LGHNA and CDR2 YNFKEQ come from the germline V gene. Trimming took 3 bases from V and 1 from J; bases not matched to a gene: 5. The CDR3 extends over 15 amino acids. With regard to this clone: Its antigen is as yet unknown.

Sequenced by immunoSEQ multiplex PCR; TCRdb stores in-frame clones only, minus some. The sample has around 170,000 clones, roughly nine tenths seen once. Source: blood, taken from a patient whose treatment included radiotherapy and nephrectomy. This sequence joins TRBV4-2 and TRBJ1-1, with 7 bases fitting TRBD1. The receptor's source is a woman aged 45-65 years with renal cell carcinoma. The CDR3 loop is CASSHEDRPNTEAFF. CDR3 in DNA: TGTGCCAGCAGCCACGAGGACAGGCCGAACACTGAAGCTTTCTTT.